Described below is a single TCR beta chain sequence and its context. Antigen unknown. The record originates from a study of cytomegalovirus exposure and HLA in healthy donors. General study points: Earlier analysis yielded a pattern in which most TCR beta V segments were productive about 87% or about 30% of the time.

The CDR3 runs to 14 residues. The junction had 6 bases not matched to a gene; V was cut back by 4 bases and J by 4 bases. Germline loops: CDR1 SGHAT, CDR2 FQNNGV. Researchers ran the PCR with 60 Vbeta and 13 Jbeta primers. The data were produced by immunoSEQ multiplex PCR, yet TCRdb's version contains in-frame clones alone and is incomplete. The data show about 200,000 clones, with roughly 83% seen just once and 0.71% held by the top ten. The origin of this receptor is a boy aged 2 to 10 in good health and CMV-seronegative. This sequence joins TRBV11-2 and TRBJ1-2, with TRBD1 matching 7 bases. Sequencing was performed on PBMCs. This CDR3 is CASSSDRIGYGYTF. The CDR3 bases are TGTGCCAGCAGCTCGGACAGGATAGGCTATGGCTACACCTTC. Looking up the rest from reference TRBV11-2 and TRBJ1-2 gives the full variable domain: EAGVAQSPRYKIIEKRQSVAFWCNPISGHATLYWYQQILGQGPKLLIQFQNNGVVDDSQLPKDRFSAERLKGVDSTLKIQPAKLEDSAVYLCASSSDRIGYGYTFGSGTRLTVV.